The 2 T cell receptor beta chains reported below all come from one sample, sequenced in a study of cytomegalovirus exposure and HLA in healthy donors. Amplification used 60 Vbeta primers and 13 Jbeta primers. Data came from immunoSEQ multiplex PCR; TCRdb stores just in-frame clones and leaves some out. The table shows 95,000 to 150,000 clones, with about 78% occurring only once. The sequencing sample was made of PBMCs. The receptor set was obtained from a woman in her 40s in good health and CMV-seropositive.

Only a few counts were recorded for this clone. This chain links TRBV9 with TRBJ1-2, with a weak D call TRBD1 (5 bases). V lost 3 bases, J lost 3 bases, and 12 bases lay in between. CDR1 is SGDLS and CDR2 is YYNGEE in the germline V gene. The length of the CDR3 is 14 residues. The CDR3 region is CASSGVGGDYGYTF. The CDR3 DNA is TGTGCCAGCAGCGGAGTCGGGGGGGACTATGGCTACACCTTC. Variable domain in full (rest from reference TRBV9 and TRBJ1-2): DSGVTQTPKHLITATGQRVTLRCSPRSGDLSVYWYQQSLDQGLQFLIQYYNGEERAKGNILERFSAQQFPDLHSELNLSSLELGDSALYFCASSGVGGDYGYTFGSGTRLTVV.

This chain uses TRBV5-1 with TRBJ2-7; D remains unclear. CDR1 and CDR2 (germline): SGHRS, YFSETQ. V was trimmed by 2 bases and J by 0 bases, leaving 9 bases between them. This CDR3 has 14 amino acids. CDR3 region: CASSLTVSSYEQYF. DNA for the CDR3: TGCGCCAGCAGCTTAACAGTGAGCTCCTACGAGCAGTACTTC.